One sample yielded the 16 T cell receptor beta chains listed below, sequenced in a study of cytomegalovirus exposure and HLA in healthy donors. This PCR relied on a set of 60 Vbeta primers and 13 Jbeta primers. TCRdb's copy holds only in-frame clones and misses some; the assay was immunoSEQ multiplex PCR. The profile shows fewer than 250,000 clones, 60% to 80% of them singletons. Sequenced: PBMCs. Receptors originate from a young woman in good health and CMV-seronegative.

This chain uses TRBV7-3 with TRBJ2-5, with 9 bases fitting TRBD2. V shed 2 bases and J 4 bases; nucleotides not matched to a gene: 5. From germline, CDR1 is SGHTA and CDR2 FQGTGA. This CDR3 region has 15 residues. The CDR3 loop reads CASSLGGGASETQYF. CDR3 DNA: TGTGCCAGCAGCTTAGGCGGGGGGGCATCAGAGACCCAGTACTTC.

The chain recombines TRBV4-1 with TRBJ1-3; 7 nucleotides match TRBD1. The germline V gene has CDR1 MGHRA and CDR2 YSYEKL. This CDR3 region has 16 residues. The V segment lost 1 base and the J segment 1 base; nucleotides outside the gene matches: 4. As DNA, the CDR3 is TGCGCCAGCAGCCAAGCGGGGACAGTGTCTGGAAACACCATATATTTT. Amino acid sequence: CASSQAGTVSGNTIYF.

The chain couples TRBV27 to TRBJ2-5; 7 bases line up with TRBD1. V dropped 3 bases and J dropped 4; count of bases not matched to a gene: 8. The CDR3 is 15 amino acids. Germline V gives CDR1 MNHEY, CDR2 SMNVEV (reference sequence). CDR3 protein: CASSFAGGLGETQYF. The CDR3 DNA follows: TGTGCCAGCAGTTTCGCAGGGGGATTAGGAGAGACCCAGTACTTC.

The V and J genes are TRBV21-1 and TRBJ2-1; the D call in the table, TRBD1, was not verified against the DNA. TRBV21-1 is given as a pseudogene. The CDR3 runs to 14 residues. The chain's CDR3 is CASSKGSGYNEQFF. The CDR3 DNA follows: TGTGCCAGCAGCAAAGGTTCAGGTTACAATGAGCAGTTCTTC.

This rearrangement joins TRBV9 to TRBJ2-7; TRBD1 aligns across 7 bases. Losses at the gene ends were 3 bases for V and 6 bases for J; bases not matched to a gene: 9. The CDR3 loop spans 14 amino acids. Germline CDR1 SGDLS, CDR2 YYNGEE. CDR3 nucleotides: TGTGCCAGCAGCGCAAGGGACAGCTTCTCCGAGCAGTACTTC. Its translation is CASSARDSFSEQYF.

The chain combines TRBV4-3 with TRBJ1-2; TRBD1 matches 7 bases. The CDR3 totals 15 residues. CDR1 LGHNA and CDR2 YSLEER come from the germline V gene. Trimming took 1 base from V and 3 from J; bases not matched to a gene: 5. CDR3 nucleotides: TGCGCCAGCAGCCAAGGACTCGGGACAGACTATGGCTACACCTTC. It is translated as CASSQGLGTDYGYTF.

The chain is built from TRBV5-1 and TRBJ2-1; no clear D gene. There are 14 residues in the CDR3. Trimming shortened V by 0 bases and J by 8 bases, and 12 bases separated the two germline ends. Germline CDR1 reads SGHRS; CDR2 reads YFSETQ. CDR3 bases: TGCGCCAGCAGCTTGGAATTCCCCGCGGATGAGCAGTTCTTC. Its translation is CASSLEFPADEQFF. Full variable domain (missing parts from reference TRBV5-1 and TRBJ2-1): KAGVTQTPRYLIKTRGQQVTLSCSPISGHRSVSWYQQTPGQGLQFLFEYFSETQRNKGNFPGRFSGRQFSNSRSEMNVSTLELGDSALYLCASSLEFPADEQFFGPGTRLTVL.

A note on this clone: Being one base from a much bigger clone, this may be a read error. The genes are TRBV28 and TRBJ1-2; no reliable D call. CDR3 length equals 11 residues. V lost 8 bases, J lost 2 bases, and 6 bases lay in between. Per the germline V gene, CDR1 is MDHEN and CDR2 is SYDVKM. The CDR3 spells CASGENYGYTF. In nucleotides, the CDR3 is TGTGCCAGCGGAGAAAACTATGGCTACACCTTC.

The rearrangement uses TRBV2 and TRBJ2-1; D ambiguous. This CDR3 is 14 amino acids long. Trimming took 3 bases from V and 0 from J, leaving 6 bases between them. The germline V gene has CDR1 SNHLY and CDR2 FYNNEI. CDR3 region: CASSEVSSYNEQFF. In DNA, the CDR3 is TGTGCCAGCAGTGAGGTCAGCTCCTACAATGAGCAGTTCTTC.

The V gene is TRBV7-9, the J gene TRBJ1-2; no reliable D call. The CDR3 covers 14 residues. Germline values: CDR1 SEHNR, CDR2 FQNEAQ (reference sequence). With 5 bases removed from V and 5 bases from J, the gap between germline ends came to 15 bases. The CDR3, as DNA: TGTGCCAGCAGCCCAACGCGGCCAGATTATGGCTACACCTTC. Amino acids: CASSPTRPDYGYTF.

This chain connects TRBV15 to TRBJ1-1; D is possibly TRBD1 (5 bases). The CDR3 spans 13 residues. Germline lookup yields CDR1 LNHNV and CDR2 YYDKDF (reference sequence). The V end was cut by 1 base, the J end by 7 bases, with 10 bases between. For the CDR3, the DNA is TGTGCCACCAGCAGAGGTAGACAGTATGAAGCTTTCTTT. It specifies CATSRGRQYEAFF.

The rearrangement links TRBV27 to TRBJ1-5; no clear D gene. V lost 3 bases and J lost 5, with 11 bases in between. This CDR3 is built from 14 residues. Germline-derived CDR1 and CDR2 are MNHEY and SMNVEV (reference sequence). The DNA of the CDR3 is TGTGCCAGCAGTTTCCGGGATCCTGATCAGCCCCAGCATTTT. This gives the protein CASSFRDPDQPQHF.

The CDR3 loop is CASSGDRVNRYTGELFF. The CDR3 coding sequence is TGCGCCAGCAGCGGGGACAGGGTAAATCGATATACCGGGGAGCTGTTTTTT. This sequence joins TRBV5-1 and TRBJ2-2; 9 nucleotides line up with TRBD1. CDR1 SGHRS and CDR2 YFSETQ come from the germline V gene. This CDR3 spans 17 amino acids. V was pared by 4 bases and J by 5 bases, with 12 bases of the junction left unmatched.

The chain employs TRBV6-6 and TRBJ2-1; D is unclear. The CDR3 length is 13 residues. V lost 1 base and J 7 bases, leaving 8 bases between the germline ends. From germline, CDR1 is MNHNY and CDR2 SVGAGI (reference sequence). The CDR3 coding sequence is TGTGCCAGCAGTTACTTTCGAGGAAATGAGCAGTTCTTC. This codes for CASSYFRGNEQFF.

This sequence joins TRBV29-1 and TRBJ2-5, with unresolved D. With 4 bases removed from V and 0 bases from J, the gap between germline ends came to 6 bases. The CDR3 totals 12 residues. Per germline, CDR1 SQVTM and CDR2 ANQGSEA. CDR3 bases: TGCAGCGTTGTACAGAACCAAGAGACCCAGTACTTC. Protein product: CSVVQNQETQYF.

The sample holds one count of this clone. The chain joins TRBV4-2 to TRBJ2-7; D not resolved. The CDR3 runs to 15 residues. With 0 bases removed from V and 2 bases from J, the gap between germline ends came to 11 bases. Germline V CDR1 and CDR2: LGHNA, YNFKEQ. CDR3 in amino acids: CASSQDQVAAYEQYF. DNA for the CDR3: TGTGCCAGCAGCCAAGATCAGGTCGCCGCCTACGAGCAGTACTTC.